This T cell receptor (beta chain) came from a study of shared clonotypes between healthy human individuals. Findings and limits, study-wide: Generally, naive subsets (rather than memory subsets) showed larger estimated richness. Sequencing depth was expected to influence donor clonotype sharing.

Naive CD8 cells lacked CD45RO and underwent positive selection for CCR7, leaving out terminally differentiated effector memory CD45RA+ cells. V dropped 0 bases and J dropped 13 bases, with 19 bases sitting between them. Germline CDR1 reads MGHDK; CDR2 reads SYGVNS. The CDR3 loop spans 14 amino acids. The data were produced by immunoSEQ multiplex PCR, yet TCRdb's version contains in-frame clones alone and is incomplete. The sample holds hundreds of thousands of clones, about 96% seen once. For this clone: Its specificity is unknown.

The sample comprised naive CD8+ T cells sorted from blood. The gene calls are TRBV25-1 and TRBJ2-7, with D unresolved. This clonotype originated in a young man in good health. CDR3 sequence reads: CASSEYSVASRVYF. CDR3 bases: TGTGCCAGCAGTGAATACTCGGTGGCCTCCCGGGTTTACTTC.